This TCR beta chain comes out of a study of blood T cell repertoires in COVID-19. Here immunoSEQ multiplex PCR was the method, and the copy in TCRdb shows in-frame clones only, minus some. The sample shows about 150,000 clones, about 90% of them seen only once. The CDR3 sequence is 13 residues long. V gave up 6 bases and J gave up 4 bases, with 10 bases separating them. Germline V gene lookup returns CDR1 LNHDA and CDR2 SQIVND (reference sequence). The rearrangement links TRBV19 to TRBJ2-1; maybe TRBD2 (6 bases). Sequences were obtained from PBMCs or T cells enriched from blood (not recorded which). The receptor was isolated from a woman aged 50 to 60 who had recovered from COVID-19. The CDR3 bases are TGTGCCAGTAGACCCGGGACTTACAATGAGCAGTTCTTC. Its translation is CASRPGTYNEQFF.